These 18 T cell receptor beta chains came from one sample sequenced in a study of beta chain features in type 1 diabetes. Expressed TCRB transcripts were sequenced because the entire RNA isolate underwent reverse transcription. Clones were sequenced by immunoSEQ multiplex PCR, and TCRdb holds only the in-frame ones, with some missing. The table records around 250,000 clones, approximately 70% of them present only once. Sequencing input: naive CD4+ T cells from blood. The origin of the receptors is a man aged 25-40 years in good health.

The chain links TRBV25-1 to TRBJ2-3, with a possible D match to TRBD2 (7 bases). V was pared by 3 bases and J by 8 bases, with 15 bases between. The CDR3 covers 14 residues. Germline CDR1 reads MGHDK; CDR2 reads SYGVNS. The DNA of the CDR3 is TGTGCCAGCAGTGACCCGGCGGGGGCCGCTACGCAGTATTTT. This encodes CASSDPAGAATQYF.

CDR3 nucleotide sequence: TGCAGCGTGTGGACAGGGGATGAGACCCAGTACTTC. Residues: CSVWTGDETQYF. V is TRBV29-1 and J is TRBJ2-5; 9 bases fit TRBD1. V lost 6 bases to trimming and J lost 5 bases; unmatched junction nucleotides: 4. CDR3 length: 12 residues. Germline V gene data show CDR1 as SQVTM and CDR2 as ANQGSEA.

The chain carries TRBV5-6 and TRBJ2-1; 7 bases match TRBD1. The germline V gene encodes CDR1 SGHDT and CDR2 YYEEEE. The CDR3 sequence is 16 residues long. V was pared by 4 bases and J by 4 bases, with 11 bases of the junction left unmatched. The CDR3 bases are TGTGCCAGCAGCCCGAAATTACAGGGGAAATACAATGAGCAGTTCTTC. It specifies CASSPKLQGKYNEQFF.

This clone was seen more than once but under ten times. V usage is TRBV9 and J usage is TRBJ2-1; no reliable D call. Germline CDR1 is SGDLS and CDR2 is YYNGEE. This CDR3 has 15 residues. Trimming cost V 0 bases and J 7 bases, with 14 bases left between them. The CDR3, as DNA: TGTGCCAGCAGCGTAGACCCGGGCATCATGAATGAGCAGTTCTTC. It yields the protein CASSVDPGIMNEQFF.

The chain links TRBV7-2 to TRBJ1-1, with D unclear. V was trimmed by 5 bases and J by 5 bases, leaving 9 bases between them. The CDR3 has 12 residues. Germline V lookup: CDR1 SGHTA, CDR2 FQGNSA. Here the CDR3 DNA reads TGTGCCAGCAGCATCGCTAGGACTGAAGCTTTCTTT. Its translation: CASSIARTEAFF. Complete variable domain (other parts from reference TRBV7-2 and TRBJ1-1): GAGVSQSPSNKVTEKGKDVELRCDPISGHTALYWYRQSLGQGLEFLIYFQGNSAPDKSGLPSDRFSAERTGGSVSTLTIQRTQQEDSAVYLCASSIARTEAFFGQGTRLTVV.

This clone turned up a few times. This chain's CDR3 is CAWSVKGEAFF. The CDR3 region has the DNA TGTGCCTGGAGTGTGAAGGGTGAAGCTTTCTTT. The chain combines TRBV30 with TRBJ1-1; D uncertain. With 0 bases removed from V and 7 bases from J, the gap between germline ends came to 6 bases. Germline V gene sequence: CDR1 GTSNPN, CDR2 SVGIG (reference sequence). The CDR3 length is 11 residues.

This clone has only a few counts. The chain recombines TRBV7-9 with TRBJ1-2; 7 bases align to TRBD1. CDR1 and CDR2 from the germline V gene are SEHNR and FQNEAQ (reference sequence). There are 14 residues in the CDR3. Trimming at V came to 5 bases and at J to 10 bases, leaving 13 bases not matched to a gene. The CDR3 loop is CASSLTGIPPFYTF. The CDR3 region has the DNA TGTGCCAGCAGCCTGACAGGGATCCCTCCATTCTACACCTTC.

V usage is TRBV13 and J usage is TRBJ2-3; tentatively, D is TRBD2 (5 bases). V lost 8 bases and J lost 4, with 13 bases in between. The CDR3 has 13 amino acids. CDR1 and CDR2 (germline): PRHDT, FYEKMQ (reference sequence). DNA for the CDR3: TGTGCCAGCCGGGAATTTCTTCCAGATACGCAGTATTTT. Amino acids: CASREFLPDTQYF.

The chain combines TRBV30 with TRBJ2-7; D perhaps matches TRBD1 (5 bases). The CDR3 totals 12 residues. V dropped 2 bases and J dropped 3 bases, with 8 bases sitting between them. Per germline, CDR1 GTSNPN and CDR2 SVGIG (reference sequence). The CDR3 coding sequence is TGTGCCTGGAGTTTAAGGGGCTACGAGCAGTACTTC. Amino acids: CAWSLRGYEQYF.

V and J are TRBV21-1 and TRBJ2-5; TRBD1 is the table's D call, not checked against the DNA. TRBV21-1 is a documented pseudogene. CDR3 length: 14 residues. CDR3 residues: CASSVTGRQETQYF. DNA for the CDR3: TGTGCCAGCAGCGTGACAGGGCGACAAGAGACCCAGTACTTC.

V gene TRBV7-2 combines with J gene TRBJ1-1; no definite D call. Trimming removed 2 bases from V and 6 bases from J, with 10 bases in between. The CDR3 runs to 13 residues. CDR1 and CDR2 (germline): SGHTA, FQGNSA. For the CDR3, the DNA is TGTGCCAGCAGCTTATTAGCGGCGGCTGAAGCTTTCTTT. Protein: CASSLLAAAEAFF.

V is TRBV7-2 and J is TRBJ2-3, with no clear D. Germline V gene data show CDR1 as SGHTA and CDR2 as FQGNSA. This CDR3 has 16 residues. V was trimmed by 6 bases and J by 4 bases, leaving 20 bases between them. The DNA of the CDR3 is TGTGCCAGCAGGAGCCGAAGAGGCCCCTTGCCAGATACGCAGTATTTT. Protein product: CASRSRRGPLPDTQYF.

CDR3 protein: CASSSRSIQNMNTEAFF. The DNA for the CDR3 is TGTGCCAGCAGCTCCCGATCTATACAGAACATGAACACTGAAGCTTTCTTT. V and J are TRBV11-2 and TRBJ1-1, with D uncertain. Germline CDR1 reads SGHAT; CDR2 reads FQNNGV. CDR3 length: 17 residues. The V and J ends lost 4 bases and 0 bases respectively, with 18 bases between them.

As regards this clone: A junction boundary mismatches the germline segment, possibly from a read error. The chain combines TRBV6-5 with TRBJ2-3; weak D call: TRBD1 (6 bases). CDR3 length: 14 residues. Germline V lookup: CDR1 MNHEY, CDR2 SVGAGI. The CDR3 DNA sequence: TGTGCCAGCAGTTTCGGGACAATGACAGATGCGCAGTATTTT. Its translation is CASSFGTMTDAQYF.

This clone was seen a handful of times. The rearrangement joins TRBV30 to TRBJ2-1; 7 positions agree with TRBD1. After removal of 7 bases from V and 3 bases from J, the junction contained 6 bases not matched to a gene. The CDR3 is 13 amino acids. CDR1 GTSNPN and CDR2 SVGIG come from the germline V gene (reference sequence). The DNA of the CDR3 is TGTGCCTCAGACAGGGACCTCTACAATGAGCAGTTCTTC. This encodes CASDRDLYNEQFF. Supplemented by reference TRBV30 and TRBJ2-1, the full variable domain reads SQTIHQWPATLVQPVGSPLSLECTVEGTSNPNLYWYRQAAGRGLQLLFYSVGIGQISSEVPQNLSASRPQDRQFILSSKKLLLSDSGFYLCASDRDLYNEQFFGPGTRLTVL.

Only one count was recorded for this clone. The chain recombines TRBV28 with TRBJ2-3; D call uncertain. The CDR3 has 13 amino acids. V was pared by 3 bases and J by 0 bases, with 4 bases between. Per the germline V gene, CDR1 is MDHEN and CDR2 is SYDVKM. CDR3 sequence: CASSFRSTDTQYF. CDR3 DNA sequence: TGTGCCAGCAGTTTCCGCAGCACAGATACGCAGTATTTT. The variable domain in full, completed from reference TRBV28 and TRBJ2-3, reads DVKVTQSSRYLVKRTGEKVFLECVQDMDHENMFWYRQDPGLGLRLIYFSYDVKMKEKGDIPEGYSVSREKKERFSLILESASTNQTSMYLCASSFRSTDTQYFGPGTRLTVL.

The rearrangement uses TRBV29-1 and TRBJ2-2; possibly TRBD1 for D (6 bases). In germline, CDR1 is SQVTM, CDR2 ANQGSEA. The CDR3 covers 12 residues. V was trimmed by 6 bases and J by 8 bases, leaving 13 bases between them. CDR3 sequence: CSVQGHPGELFF. CDR3 sequence (DNA): TGCAGCGTCCAGGGACATCCTGGGGAGCTGTTTTTT.

This clone was seen only once. This chain connects TRBV9 to TRBJ2-5; no definite D call. Germline V gene data show CDR1 as SGDLS and CDR2 as YYNGEE. Trimming shortened V by 4 bases and J by 1 base, and 17 bases separated the two germline ends. This CDR3 contains 16 residues. The CDR3 region is CASSPHSPRLQETQYF. Written as DNA, the CDR3 is TGTGCCAGCAGCCCCCACAGCCCTCGCCTCCAAGAGACCCAGTACTTC. The variable domain in full, with the rest retrieved from reference TRBV9 and TRBJ2-5, is DSGVTQTPKHLITATGQRVTLRCSPRSGDLSVYWYQQSLDQGLQFLIQYYNGEERAKGNILERFSAQQFPDLHSELNLSSLELGDSALYFCASSPHSPRLQETQYFGPGTRLLVL.